This T cell receptor beta chain came from a study of blood T cell repertoires in COVID-19. Study summary: Samples representing acute and convalescent COVID-19 were sourced from the United States, Italy and Spain. PBMCs, B-cell-depleted T cells, or T cells provided the cDNA or gDNA that made up the material.

In the authors' methods: By means of reference gene primer amplification, nucleated cell counts were estimated. Repertoires were generated with immunoSEQ multiplex PCR, while TCRdb's copy carries only in-frame clones and drops some. That table gives V, J and clone size, and the DNA gave D and trimming. Altogether around 93,000 clones are present, about 86% being singletons, with the ten largest covering roughly 4.1%. Per the germline V gene, CDR1 is SGHRS and CDR2 is YFSETQ. The CDR3 is 16 residues long. V gave up 3 bases and J gave up 8 bases; unmatched junction bases: 13. Sequenced: peripheral blood. This TCR was recovered from a man between 60 and 75 years old with acute or convalescent COVID-19. The chain carries TRBV5-1 and TRBJ2-1; TRBD2 aligns across 8 bases. CDR3 nucleotide sequence: TGCGCCAGCAGCTCACCCTCGACGGGGGGGCTCGATGAGCAGTTCTTC. The encoded protein is CASSSPSTGGLDEQFF.